The TCR beta chain under discussion was sequenced for a study of spatial heterogeneity in lung cancer. Germline-derived CDR1 and CDR2 are MGHRA and YSYEKL. This CDR3 has 14 residues. With 5 bases clipped from V and 7 bases from J, the junction kept 5 bases outside the gene matches. The time point denotes: blood at routine non-recurrence follow-up after resection. Material for sequencing was whole RNA from tumor, nontumor lung or frozen PBMC, left unsorted. TCRdb analysed the 5' RACE reads with MiXCR anew, one entry per CDR3 protein. Here the sample spans roughly 120,000 distinct CDR3 sequences, less than 14% being singletons. This clonotype was recorded a few times.

This chain links TRBV4-1 with TRBJ2-1; 10 bases are shared with TRBD2. The sample was PBMCs, taken at follow-up. This sequence was found in a female donor with early-stage non-small cell lung cancer. CDR3 sequence (DNA): TGCGCCAGCAGCGGATGGACTAGCGGAAATGAGCAGTTCTTC. Translating gives CASSGWTSGNEQFF.